This T cell receptor (beta chain) was sequenced for a study of cytomegalovirus exposure and HLA in healthy donors. Per germline, CDR1 MGHRA and CDR2 YSYEKL. The CDR3 covers 15 residues. Both 60 Vbeta primers and 13 Jbeta primers went into the PCR. Data came from immunoSEQ multiplex PCR; TCRdb stores just in-frame clones and leaves some out. The sample includes tens of thousands of clones, around 81% of them seen just once. This clone was counted only a few times. The source is a male donor in good health and CMV-seropositive. The specimen was PBMCs. J is TRBJ2-5 and V is TRBV4-1; the match to TRBD2 covers 7 bases. With the DNA end fitting TRBJ2-7 better, the J assignment may be wrong. The CDR3 reads CASSHSTGLPYEQYF. The DNA for the CDR3 is TGCGCCAGCAGCCACTCCACGGGACTACCCTACGAGCAGTACTTC.